This entry lists 29 T cell receptor beta chains sequenced from one sample in a study of cytomegalovirus exposure and HLA in healthy donors. PCR involved 60 Vbeta and 13 Jbeta primers. The assay was immunoSEQ multiplex PCR, and TCRdb's table has in-frame clones only and misses some. In the table there are around 180,000 clones, over 60% of which are singletons. The sequenced sample consisted of PBMCs. Receptors originate from a girl aged 10-17 years in good health and CMV-seronegative.

The chain links TRBV9 to TRBJ2-3; TRBD2 aligns across 7 bases. Trimming removed 4 bases from V and 6 bases from J; junction bases left unmatched: 14. Germline assignment: CDR1 SGDLS and CDR2 YYNGEE. The CDR3 consists of 16 residues. In DNA, the CDR3 is TGTGCCAGCAGCCCCGACCCCCGGGGGGAATGGGATACGCAGTATTTT. Translated, it gives CASSPDPRGEWDTQYF.

The rearrangement links TRBV4-1 to TRBJ1-6; TRBD1 is a possible D gene (5 bases). V was shortened by 4 bases and J by 10 bases, with 14 bases between the two germline ends. CDR3 length: 14 amino acids. The germline V gene encodes CDR1 MGHRA and CDR2 YSYEKL. CDR3 in amino acids: CASSLLGPGSPLHF. The CDR3 region has the DNA TGCGCCAGCAGCCTCCTCGGGCCAGGGTCACCCCTCCACTTT.

This clone was detected a few times. The rearrangement joins TRBV27 to TRBJ1-1; maybe TRBD1 (6 bases). The germline gives CDR1 MNHEY, CDR2 SMNVEV (reference sequence). V lost 0 bases to trimming and J lost 1 base, with 9 bases between them. The CDR3 is 15 residues long. CDR3 coding DNA: TGTGCCAGCAGTTTATCGGTACAGGGGAACACTGAAGCTTTCTTT. It specifies CASSLSVQGNTEAFF.

This clone was counted a few times. This rearrangement joins TRBV7-2 to TRBJ2-1; 10 bases are shared with TRBD2. The CDR3 runs to 16 residues. Trimming took 1 base from V and 9 from J; bases not matched to a gene: 9. The germline V gene encodes CDR1 SGHTA and CDR2 FQGNSA. CDR3 loop: CASSLGVAGGGGEQFF. The CDR3 region has the DNA TGTGCCAGCAGCTTAGGTGTAGCGGGGGGCGGGGGTGAGCAGTTCTTC. Drawing the rest from reference TRBV7-2 and TRBJ2-1, the complete variable domain is GAGVSQSPSNKVTEKGKDVELRCDPISGHTALYWYRQSLGQGLEFLIYFQGNSAPDKSGLPSDRFSAERTGGSVSTLTIQRTQQEDSAVYLCASSLGVAGGGGEQFFGPGTRLTVL.

V and J are TRBV7-9 and TRBJ1-2; D might be TRBD1 (6 bases). V dropped 3 bases and J dropped 8 bases, with 10 bases sitting between them. CDR1 is SEHNR, CDR2 FQNEAQ, per germline (reference sequence). CDR3 length: 12 amino acids. CDR3 amino acids: CASSFAGEGYTF. CDR3 bases: TGTGCCAGCAGCTTTGCAGGGGAAGGCTACACCTTC.

The V gene is TRBV15, the J gene TRBJ2-1; TRBD2 matches 9 bases. This CDR3 has 16 residues. Losses at the gene ends were 1 base for V and 5 bases for J; bases not matched to a gene: 6. Germline V gene data show CDR1 as LNHNV and CDR2 as YYDKDF (reference sequence). The CDR3 DNA reads TGTGCCACCAGCAGAGGCTCGCCTAGCGGGAACAATGAGCAGTTCTTC. Protein sequence: CATSRGSPSGNNEQFF. The whole variable domain, filled in from reference TRBV15 and TRBJ2-1, reads DAMVIQNPRYQVTQFGKPVTLSCSQTLNHNVMYWYQQKSSQAPKLLFHYYDKDFNNEADTPDNFQSRRPNTSFCFLDIRSPGLGDTAMYLCATSRGSPSGNNEQFFGPGTRLTVL.

Only a few counts were recorded for this clone. The chain is built from TRBV28 and TRBJ2-6, with 7 bases that match TRBD1. Germline CDR1 reads MDHEN; CDR2 reads SYDVKM. The CDR3 runs 16 residues. V shed 5 bases and J 0 bases; nucleotides not matched to a gene: 4. CDR3 residues: CASSGHRGSGANVLTF. CDR3 coding DNA: TGTGCCAGCAGTGGACACAGGGGCTCTGGGGCCAACGTCCTGACTTTC.

The rearrangement links TRBV6-5 to TRBJ2-3; tentatively, D is TRBD2 (6 bases). V was clipped by 11 bases and J by 3 bases, with 15 bases between them. There are 13 residues in the CDR3. Germline values: CDR1 MNHEY, CDR2 SVGAGI. The chain's CDR3 is CAARGLGTDTQYF. CDR3 in DNA: TGTGCCGCGCGGGGATTAGGGACAGATACGCAGTATTTT.

This clone has only one observation. The gene calls are TRBV7-3 and TRBJ2-1, with D uncertain. Looked up from germline, CDR1 is SGHTA and CDR2 is FQGTGA. V was trimmed by 6 bases and J by 0 bases, leaving 9 bases between them. This CDR3 is built from 14 residues. CDR3 in amino acids: CASSRDSSYNEQFF. In DNA form, the CDR3 reads TGTGCCAGCAGTAGAGATAGCTCCTACAATGAGCAGTTCTTC.

This clone occurred a few times. The V and J genes are TRBV25-1 and TRBJ2-2, with D possibly being TRBD2 (5 bases). The CDR3 runs 14 residues. CDR1 and CDR2 from the germline V gene are MGHDK and SYGVNS. Trimming left V 3 bases short and J 4 bases short, with 9 bases between. In DNA form, the CDR3 reads TGTGCCAGCAGTGACTCGGACTTCACCGGGGAGCTGTTTTTT. Protein product: CASSDSDFTGELFF.

As for this clone: Other DNA sequences of this sample code for an identical CDR3. The genes are TRBV7-8 and TRBJ1-1; D remains unclear. The CDR3 loop spans 14 amino acids. The V end was cut by 1 base, the J end by 2 bases, with 8 bases between. The germline CDR1 and CDR2 sequences are SGHVS and FQNEAQ. Here the CDR3 reads CASSLGAGNTEAFF. The CDR3 DNA is TGTGCCAGCAGCTTAGGAGCAGGAAACACTGAAGCTTTCTTT.

This rearrangement joins TRBV6-1 to TRBJ1-2, with 7 bases identical to TRBD1. There are 15 residues in the CDR3. Per germline, CDR1 MNHNS and CDR2 SASEGT. Trimming removed 7 bases from V and 4 bases from J; junction bases left unmatched: 12. CDR3 in amino acids: CASMGEEYRGYGYTF. CDR3 nucleotides: TGTGCCAGCATGGGGGAGGAGTACAGGGGCTATGGCTACACCTTC.

This chain links TRBV13 with TRBJ2-2; D not resolved. V was clipped by 0 bases and J by 8 bases, with 13 bases between them. This CDR3 region has 15 residues. Looked up from germline, CDR1 is PRHDT and CDR2 is FYEKMQ (reference sequence). The CDR3 DNA sequence: TGTGCCAGCAGCTTAGGCAGTAAGCGTTTGGGGGAGCTGTTTTTT. Encoded protein: CASSLGSKRLGELFF.

The chain has TRBV29-1 and TRBJ1-2; possibly TRBD1 for D (5 bases). Trimming took 5 bases from V and 0 from J, leaving 13 bases between them. Germline assignment: CDR1 SQVTM and CDR2 ANQGSEA. The CDR3 runs to 14 residues. CDR3 region: CSVRRQFPNYGYTF. The CDR3 DNA follows: TGCAGCGTTCGTCGACAGTTCCCTAACTATGGCTACACCTTC.

This chain joins TRBV29-1 and TRBJ1-1, with unresolved D. The CDR3 totals 12 residues. Germline CDR1 SQVTM, CDR2 ANQGSEA. Trimming took 7 bases from V and 2 from J, leaving 11 bases between them. CDR3 loop: CSAAQVNTEAFF. CDR3 in DNA: TGCAGCGCCGCCCAGGTTAACACTGAAGCTTTCTTT.

The CDR3 spells CASSFDRGGEAFF. The CDR3 DNA reads as TGTGCCAGCAGTTTTGACAGGGGTGGTGAAGCTTTCTTT. The chain links TRBV6-4 to TRBJ1-1; the match to TRBD1 covers 8 bases. The CDR3 runs 13 residues. V shed 5 bases and J 7 bases; nucleotides not matched to a gene: 6. Germline V CDR1 and CDR2: MRHNA, SNTAGT.

The chain combines TRBV21-1 with TRBJ1-5; the table gives TRBD1 as D, unverified against the DNA. TRBV21-1 is annotated as a pseudogene. The CDR3 sequence is 21 residues long. The CDR3 nucleotides read TGTGCCAGCAGCAAAGTCGGCAGGCACACATTAGAGCCTATGCAAGATCAGCCCCAGCATTTT. Its protein product is CASSKVGRHTLEPMQDQPQHF.

The rearrangement links TRBV7-8 to TRBJ2-7; TRBD1 aligns across 7 bases. Losses at the gene ends were 5 bases for V and 1 base for J; bases not matched to a gene: 2. This CDR3 is built from 13 residues. Germline values: CDR1 SGHVS, CDR2 FQNEAQ. CDR3 in DNA: TGTGCCAGCAGCAAGGGGGCTTCCTACGAGCAGTACTTC. This sequence encodes CASSKGASYEQYF.

This clone was picked up a small number of times. The gene calls are TRBV4-1 and TRBJ2-1, with a weak D call TRBD2 (6 bases). Germline V lookup: CDR1 MGHRA, CDR2 YSYEKL. V was pared by 1 base and J by 7 bases, with 14 bases between. CDR3 length equals 15 residues. CDR3 in amino acids: CASSQGGVQSNEQFF. DNA for the CDR3: TGCGCCAGCAGCCAAGGGGGGGTTCAGTCGAATGAGCAGTTCTTC.

The rearrangement uses TRBV7-8 and TRBJ2-1; D is ambiguous. The length of the CDR3 is 15 residues. Per the germline V gene, CDR1 is SGHVS and CDR2 is FQNEAQ. V dropped 6 bases and J dropped 0 bases, with 12 bases sitting between them. In DNA form, the CDR3 reads TGTGCCAGCAGTTATCGGTCCCGCTCCTACAATGAGCAGTTCTTC. This sequence encodes CASSYRSRSYNEQFF.

The CDR3: CASSTLGGATDEQYF. The DNA of the CDR3 is TGTGCCAGCAGTACCCTCGGGGGGGCCACTGACGAGCAGTACTTC. The chain uses TRBV6-6 and TRBJ2-7; 8 nucleotides match TRBD2. Per the germline V gene, CDR1 is MNHNY and CDR2 is SVGAGI (reference sequence). CDR3 length: 15 residues. V was clipped by 5 bases and J by 5 bases; unmatched bases: 11.

This clone came up a few times. The genes are TRBV4-1 and TRBJ1-5, with D tentatively TRBD1 (6 bases). The CDR3 has 14 amino acids. CDR1 is MGHRA and CDR2 is YSYEKL in the germline V gene. V lost 3 bases and J lost 1, with 7 bases in between. The CDR3 is CASSQGQSNQPQHF. The DNA of the CDR3 is TGCGCCAGCAGCCAGGGACAAAGCAATCAGCCCCAGCATTTT.

This clone has a handful of counts. The CDR3 region is CASSQDRFPEAFF. The CDR3 bases are TGTGCCAGCAGCCAAGATCGGTTTCCTGAAGCTTTCTTT. This chain links TRBV4-2 with TRBJ1-1; no clear D. This CDR3 has 13 amino acids. Trimming took off 0 bases at V and 6 bases at J, with 8 bases between the two ends. CDR1 LGHNA and CDR2 YNFKEQ come from the germline V gene.

This CDR3 reads CAIRGLAGSSNTGELFF. DNA of the CDR3: TGTGCCATCAGAGGACTAGCGGGGAGTTCGAACACCGGGGAGCTGTTTTTT. The rearrangement joins TRBV10-3 to TRBJ2-2, with 12 positions matching TRBD2. From germline, CDR1 is ENHRY and CDR2 SYGVKD. The CDR3 is 17 amino acids. V was clipped by 6 bases and J by 0 bases; unmatched bases: 5.

The chain links TRBV19 to TRBJ1-5; D is unclear. Germline loops: CDR1 LNHDA, CDR2 SQIVND (reference sequence). The V and J ends lost 4 bases and 6 bases respectively, with 10 bases between them. The CDR3 consists of 13 residues. This CDR3 reads CASSRSGFQPQHF. CDR3 coding DNA: TGTGCCAGTAGTAGGTCGGGTTTTCAGCCCCAGCATTTT.

The V and J genes are TRBV4-2 and TRBJ2-1; D might be TRBD2 (5 bases). This CDR3 region has 15 residues. CDR1 is LGHNA, CDR2 YNFKEQ, per germline. V lost 4 bases and J 1 base, leaving 11 bases between the germline ends. The CDR3 DNA reads TGTGCCAGCAGCCCGTCGACTATATCCTACAATGAGCAGTTCTTC. Translating it yields CASSPSTISYNEQFF.

This clone was counted only a few times. V usage is TRBV7-9 and J usage is TRBJ2-2; D might be TRBD1 (5 bases). With 5 bases removed from V and 4 bases from J, the gap between germline ends came to 5 bases. Germline V gene lookup returns CDR1 SEHNR and CDR2 FQNEAQ (reference sequence). This CDR3 contains 12 residues. The CDR3 DNA is TGTGCCAGCAGCCAGGGCACCGGGGAGCTGTTTTTT. It codes for CASSQGTGELFF.

V is TRBV5-1 and J is TRBJ2-5; maybe TRBD1 (5 bases). The V gene lost 1 base and the J gene lost 2 bases, with 12 bases spanning the gap. Germline CDR1 reads SGHRS; CDR2 reads YFSETQ. The CDR3 is 15 residues long. Here the CDR3 DNA reads TGCGCCAGCAGCTTGACCGGACATTTACAAGAGACCCAGTACTTC. It specifies CASSLTGHLQETQYF.

The V gene is TRBV7-9, the J gene TRBJ2-3, with D hard to call. Trimming shortened V by 5 bases and J by 3 bases, and 9 bases separated the two germline ends. CDR3 size: 13 residues. Germline CDR1 and CDR2: SEHNR and FQNEAQ (reference sequence). The CDR3 DNA reads TGTGCCAGCAGCCAGGAAGAGACAGATACGCAGTATTTT. Amino acid sequence: CASSQEETDTQYF.